The 3 T cell receptor beta chains given below trace back to one sample, sequenced in a study of blood T cell repertoires in COVID-19. Profiling relied on immunoSEQ multiplex PCR, and the TCRdb table lists in-frame clones only, not all of them. The table has 130,000 or so clones, roughly 84% seen once; the top ten hold over 8%. Input material: peripheral blood. The origin of the receptors is an older woman with acute or convalescent COVID-19.

The chain is built from TRBV25-1 and TRBJ1-2; 7 bases are a match to TRBD1. V gave up 8 bases and J gave up 1 base; unmatched junction bases: 4. The germline V gene has CDR1 MGHDK and CDR2 SYGVNS. The CDR3 loop spans 13 amino acids. CDR3 sequence (DNA): TGTGCCAGCTCAGACAGGGTTAACTATGGCTACACCTTC. It encodes CASSDRVNYGYTF.

The chain joins TRBV7-9 to TRBJ1-2, with a possible D match to TRBD1 (5 bases). Germline V gene data show CDR1 as SEHNR and CDR2 as FQNEAQ (reference sequence). The ends were cut back, 1 base at V and 4 bases at J, with 16 bases in the middle. The CDR3 has 16 amino acids. CDR3 nucleotides: TGTGCCAGCAGCTTAGGGCTGACAGATAATATCTATGGCTACACCTTC. Protein: CASSLGLTDNIYGYTF.

In this sample, this clone turned up once. The rearrangement joins TRBV6-4 to TRBJ1-5; TRBD1 matches 7 bases. The CDR3 loop spans 17 amino acids. Trimming cost V 2 bases and J 4 bases; bases outside gene matches: 11. CDR1 and CDR2 (germline): MRHNA, SNTAGT. Here the CDR3 DNA reads TGTGCCAGCAGTGACCGACAGGGAGCGACAAGTAATCAGCCCCAGCATTTT. Its protein is CASSDRQGATSNQPQHF.